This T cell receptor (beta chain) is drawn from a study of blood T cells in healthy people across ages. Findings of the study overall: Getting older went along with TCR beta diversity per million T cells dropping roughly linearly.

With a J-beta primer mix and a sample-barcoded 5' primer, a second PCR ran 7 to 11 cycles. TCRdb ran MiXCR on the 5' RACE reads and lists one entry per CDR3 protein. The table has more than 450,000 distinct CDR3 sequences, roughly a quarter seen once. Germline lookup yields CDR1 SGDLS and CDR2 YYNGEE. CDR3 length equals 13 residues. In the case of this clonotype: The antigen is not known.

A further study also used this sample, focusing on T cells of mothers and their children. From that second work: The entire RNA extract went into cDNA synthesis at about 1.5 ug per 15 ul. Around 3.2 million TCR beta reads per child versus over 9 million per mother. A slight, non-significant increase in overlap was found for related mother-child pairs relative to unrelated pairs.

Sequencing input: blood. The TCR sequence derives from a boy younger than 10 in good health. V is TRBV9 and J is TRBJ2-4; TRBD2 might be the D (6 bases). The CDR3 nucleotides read TGTGCTCCTCCGGGACTAGCCAAAAACATTCAGTACTTC. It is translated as CAPPGLAKNIQYF.